The following is a T cell receptor beta chain sequence with its context. This record comes from a study of patients and donors after allogeneic stem cell transplantation. This CDR3 has 14 residues. In germline, CDR1 is MGHRA, CDR2 YSYEKL. Trimming at V came to 4 bases and at J to 0 bases, leaving 3 bases not matched to a gene. TCRdb reanalysed the RT-PCR reads using MiXCR and keeps one entry per CDR3 protein. The sample shows roughly 960,000 distinct CDR3 sequences, roughly 18% of them seen only once. The clonotype was recovered from a human donor who was either an allogeneic HSCT recipient or a stem cell or donor lymphocyte infusion donor (not recorded which). It is not recorded whose cells these are; they may come from a transplant donor. J is TRBJ2-7 and V is TRBV4-1, with 7 positions matching TRBD1. Sequenced sample: blood, either unsorted or a sorted T cell fraction (not recorded which). DNA of the CDR3: TGCGCCAGCAGCCCGACAGGGATCTCCTACGAGCAGTACTTC. This translates into CASSPTGISYEQYF.